The sequence of this TCR beta chain was determined in a study of control samples from healthy donors and cancer patients. CDR3 length equals 13 residues. CDR1 is KGHSH and CDR2 is LQKENI in the germline V gene. V gave up 9 bases and J gave up 4 bases; unmatched junction bases: 8. Here immunoSEQ multiplex PCR was the method, and the copy in TCRdb shows in-frame clones only, minus some. The sample contains 120,000 or so clones, 93% of which appear only once. The sequence came from a middle-aged man with head and neck cancer. The chain uses TRBV18 and TRBJ2-5, with TRBD1 matching 7 bases. The sequenced sample consisted of PBMCs. CDR3 nucleotide sequence: TGTGCCAGTAGACAGGGATGGGGAGAGACCCAGTACTTC. Translated: CASRQGWGETQYF.